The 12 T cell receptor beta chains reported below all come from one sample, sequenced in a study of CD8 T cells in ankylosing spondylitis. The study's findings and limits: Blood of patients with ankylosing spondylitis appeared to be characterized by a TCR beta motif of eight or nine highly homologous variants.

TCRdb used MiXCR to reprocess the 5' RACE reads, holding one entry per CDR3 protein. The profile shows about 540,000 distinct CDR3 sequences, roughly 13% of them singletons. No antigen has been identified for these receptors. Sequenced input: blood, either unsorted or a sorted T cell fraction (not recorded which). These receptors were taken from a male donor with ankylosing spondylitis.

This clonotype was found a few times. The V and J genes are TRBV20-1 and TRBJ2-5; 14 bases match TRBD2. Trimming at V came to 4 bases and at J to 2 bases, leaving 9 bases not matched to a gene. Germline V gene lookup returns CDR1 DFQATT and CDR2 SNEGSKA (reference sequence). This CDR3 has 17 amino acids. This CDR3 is CSATGLAGVGGQETQYF. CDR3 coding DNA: TGCAGTGCTACGGGACTAGCGGGAGTAGGAGGGCAAGAGACCCAGTACTTC.

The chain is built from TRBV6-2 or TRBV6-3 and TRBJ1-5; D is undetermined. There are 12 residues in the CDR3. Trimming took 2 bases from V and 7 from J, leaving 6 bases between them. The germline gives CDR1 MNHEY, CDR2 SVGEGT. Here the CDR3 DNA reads TGTGCCAGCAGTTACGGGGAACAGCCCCAGCATTTT. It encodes CASSYGEQPQHF.

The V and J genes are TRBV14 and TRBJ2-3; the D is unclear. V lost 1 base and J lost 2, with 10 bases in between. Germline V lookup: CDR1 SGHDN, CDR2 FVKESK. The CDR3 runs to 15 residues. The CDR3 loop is CASSQVMAPTDTQYF. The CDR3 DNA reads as TGTGCCAGCAGCCAAGTCATGGCCCCCACAGATACGCAGTATTTT. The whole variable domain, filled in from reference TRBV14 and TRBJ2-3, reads EAGVTQFPSHSVIEKGQTVTLRCDPISGHDNLYWYRRVMGKEIKFLLHFVKESKQDESGMPNNRFLAERTGGTYSTLKVQPAELEDSGVYFCASSQVMAPTDTQYFGPGTRLTVL.

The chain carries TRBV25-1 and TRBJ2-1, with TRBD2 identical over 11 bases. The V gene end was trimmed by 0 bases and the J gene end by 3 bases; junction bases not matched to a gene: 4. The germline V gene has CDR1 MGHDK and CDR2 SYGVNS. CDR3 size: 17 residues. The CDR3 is CASSEYTSGRVYNEQFF. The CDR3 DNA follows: TGTGCCAGCAGTGAATACACTAGCGGGAGAGTCTACAATGAGCAGTTCTTC.

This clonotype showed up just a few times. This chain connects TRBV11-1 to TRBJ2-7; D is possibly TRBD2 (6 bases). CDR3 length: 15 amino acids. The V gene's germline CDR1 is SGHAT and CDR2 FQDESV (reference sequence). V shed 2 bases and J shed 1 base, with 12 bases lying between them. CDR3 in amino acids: CASSLPGLGSYEQYF. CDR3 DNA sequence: TGTGCCAGCAGCTTACCGGGACTGGGATCCTACGAGCAGTACTTC.

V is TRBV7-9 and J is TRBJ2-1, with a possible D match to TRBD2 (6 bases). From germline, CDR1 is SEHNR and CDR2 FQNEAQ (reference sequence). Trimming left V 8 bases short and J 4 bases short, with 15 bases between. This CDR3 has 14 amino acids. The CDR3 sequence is CASGAGSLYNEQFF. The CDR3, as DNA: TGTGCCAGCGGGGCGGGATCCCTTTACAATGAGCAGTTCTTC.

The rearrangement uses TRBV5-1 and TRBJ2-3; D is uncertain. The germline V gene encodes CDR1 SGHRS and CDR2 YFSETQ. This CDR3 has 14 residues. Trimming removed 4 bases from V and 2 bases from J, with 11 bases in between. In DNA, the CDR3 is TGCGCCAGCAGCGCCGGTGGAATCACAGATACGCAGTATTTT. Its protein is CASSAGGITDTQYF.

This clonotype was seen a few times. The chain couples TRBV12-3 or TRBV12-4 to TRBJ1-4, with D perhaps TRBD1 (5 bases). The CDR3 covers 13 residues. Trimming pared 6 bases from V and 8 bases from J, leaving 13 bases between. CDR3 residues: CASRIIGAEKLFF. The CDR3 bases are TGTGCCAGCAGAATAATAGGGGCCGAAAAACTGTTTTTT.

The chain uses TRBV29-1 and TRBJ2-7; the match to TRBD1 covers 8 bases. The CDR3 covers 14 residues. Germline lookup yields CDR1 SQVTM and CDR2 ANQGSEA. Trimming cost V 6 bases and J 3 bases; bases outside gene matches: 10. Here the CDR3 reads CSVPGQDIDYEQYF. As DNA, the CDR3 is TGCAGCGTGCCGGGACAGGATATCGACTACGAGCAGTACTTC.

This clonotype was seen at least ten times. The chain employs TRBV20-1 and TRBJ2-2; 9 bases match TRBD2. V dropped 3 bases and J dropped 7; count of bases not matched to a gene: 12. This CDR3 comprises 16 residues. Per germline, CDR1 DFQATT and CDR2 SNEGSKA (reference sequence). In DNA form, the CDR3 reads TGCAGTGCTAGGCATGGAGCGGGAGGTCTAGGCGGGGAGCTGTTTTTT. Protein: CSARHGAGGLGGELFF.

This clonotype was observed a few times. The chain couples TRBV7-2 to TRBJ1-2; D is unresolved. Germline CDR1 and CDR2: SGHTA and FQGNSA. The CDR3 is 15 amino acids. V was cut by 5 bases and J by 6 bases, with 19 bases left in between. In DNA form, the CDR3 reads TGTGCCAGCAGCCTATCCTCACTCCGGGAACATGGCTACACCTTC. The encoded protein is CASSLSSLREHGYTF.

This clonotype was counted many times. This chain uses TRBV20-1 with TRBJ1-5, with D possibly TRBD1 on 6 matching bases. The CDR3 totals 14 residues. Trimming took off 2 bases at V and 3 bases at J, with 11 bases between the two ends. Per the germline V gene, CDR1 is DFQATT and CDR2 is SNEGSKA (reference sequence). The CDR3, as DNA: TGCAGTGCTAGAACAGGGTGGGCCAATCAGCCCCAGCATTTT. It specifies CSARTGWANQPQHF.